Listed below are T cell receptor beta chains from one sample, sequenced in a study of T-cell memory formation after mild COVID-19. TCRdb fed the 5' RACE reads into MiXCR, producing one record per CDR3 protein. This table holds some 250,000 distinct CDR3 sequences, about 20% found once. What was sequenced was PBMCs or a T cell subset sorted from them (not recorded which). These receptor sequences come from a man aged 18 to 30 who had mild COVID-19 (a few samples of this study predate the infection). Cell type and time point are not known. The CDR3 runs from the conserved cysteine through the conserved F or W.

TRBJ2-2 TRBV20-1 CSVKRGVPNTGELFF
TRBJ1-1 TRBV9 CASSSVMNTEAFF
TRBJ2-3 TRBV9 CASSDTAHYTQYF
TRBJ1-1 TRBV6-2/TRBV6-3 CASSGWGNTEAFF
TRBJ2-3 TRBV28 CAIAWAGRPGDTQYF
TRBJ2-3 TRBV7-2 CASSFRPVTDTQYF
TRBJ2-1 TRBV7-3 CASSLVVQDEQFF
TRBJ1-1 TRBV4-1 CASSPKTAPRGTEAFF
TRBJ1-2 TRBV7-9 CASSLDGTDYYGYTF
TRBJ2-3 TRBV15 CATSVRLAGPTDTQYF
TRBJ1-6 TRBV6-5 CASRLRQGTPLHF
TRBJ2-5 TRBV15 CATSRYGKEMALHQETQYF
TRBJ1-1 TRBV4-3 CASSQATGRAEAFF
TRBJ1-5 TRBV2 CASSERQSDQPQHF
TRBJ2-3 TRBV5-6 CASSLDQGGSDTQYF
TRBJ1-1 TRBV30 CAWSEGIRNSEAFF
TRBJ2-5 TRBV2 CASSRLTPQETQYF
TRBJ2-2 TRBV19 CASSIDRQTGELFF
TRBJ2-4 TRBV7-2 CASTSGTTNVNIQYF
TRBJ2-1 TRBV7-2 CASSATSGGLDEQFF
TRBJ2-2 TRBV11-2 CASSLVYGIGAGELFF
TRBJ2-1 TRBV7-2 CASSGGAGGPNEQFF
TRBJ2-2 TRBV6-1 CASTEASGDPGELFF
TRBJ1-1 TRBV5-1 CASSLGGQNTEAFF
TRBJ1-3 TRBV5-1 CASSGGTGGNTIYF
TRBJ2-5 TRBV6-6 CASSPQTSGGSETQYF
TRBJ2-3 TRBV5-1 CASSLALANEGDTQYF
TRBJ1-6 TRBV7-2 CASSTYSGEGSPLHF
TRBJ2-7 TRBV20-1 CSAATSGVQFEQYF
TRBJ2-3 TRBV7-2 CASSQDRGTDTQYF
TRBJ1-2 TRBV4-1 CASSPPWDRGLNGYTF
TRBJ2-5 TRBV12-3/TRBV12-4 CASSSSPGGLKTQYF
TRBJ1-2 TRBV29-1 CSVGESSYGYTF
TRBJ2-3 TRBV7-2 CASSSRLSTDTQYF
TRBJ2-3 TRBV6-5 CASSYSLRTGGAWDTQYF
TRBJ2-1 TRBV7-6 CASSLVDRDNEQFF
TRBJ2-3 TRBV9 CASREGLGADTQYF
TRBJ1-6 TRBV18 CASSPVMAGESPLHF
TRBJ2-2 TRBV7-9 CASSVPGPYTGELFF
TRBJ2-3 TRBV7-3 CASSFGLHTDTQYF
TRBJ2-2 TRBV29-1 CSVEGGTGELFF
TRBJ1-1 TRBV6-2/TRBV6-3 CASSYQQNTEAFF
TRBJ2-1 TRBV3-1 CASSQAERKFF
TRBJ2-7 TRBV4-1 CASSQNYEQYF
TRBJ2-5 TRBV5-1 CASSSQGFFQETQYF
TRBJ2-6 TRBV6-2/TRBV6-3 CASSSGTGTGANVLTF
TRBJ2-7 TRBV6-1 CASNQKWGYEQYF
TRBJ2-7 TRBV18 CASSQEPYEQYF
TRBJ2-1 TRBV5-6 CASLRYNEQFF
TRBJ2-5 TRBV2 CASTSRSRETQYF
TRBJ2-3 TRBV5-1 CASSFSLAGNTDTQYF
TRBJ1-2 TRBV28 CASSTSQRYGYTF
TRBJ2-5 TRBV4-3 CASSPGLAVGQETQYF
TRBJ1-1 TRBV29-1 CSVEGWEGLETEAFF